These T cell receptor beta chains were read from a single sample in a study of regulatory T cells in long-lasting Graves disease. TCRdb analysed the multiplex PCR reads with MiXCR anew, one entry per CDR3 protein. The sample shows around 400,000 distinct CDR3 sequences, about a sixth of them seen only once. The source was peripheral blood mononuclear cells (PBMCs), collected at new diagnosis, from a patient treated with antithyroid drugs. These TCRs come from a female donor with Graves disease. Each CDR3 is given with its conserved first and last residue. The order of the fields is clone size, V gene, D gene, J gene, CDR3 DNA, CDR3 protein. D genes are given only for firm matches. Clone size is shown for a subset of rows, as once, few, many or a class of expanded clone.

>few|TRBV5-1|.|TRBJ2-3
TGCGCCAGCAGCTTGGATAGGGAACTCTTCACAGATACGCAGTATTTT
CASSLDRELFTDTQYF
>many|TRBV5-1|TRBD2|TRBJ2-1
TGCGCCAGCAGTTATAGCGGGGGGAACGGTGAGCAGTTCTTC
CASSYSGGNGEQFF
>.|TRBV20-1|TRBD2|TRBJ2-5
TGCAGTGCTAGACCGACTAGCGGGAGAGAGACCCAGTACTTC
CSARPTSGRETQYF
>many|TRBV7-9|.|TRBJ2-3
TGTGCCAGCACCTTTGGAGATACGCAGTATTTT
CASTFGDTQYF
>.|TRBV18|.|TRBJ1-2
TGTGCCAGCTCCCGGCTCGGAAATAACTATGGCTACACCTTC
CASSRLGNNYGYTF
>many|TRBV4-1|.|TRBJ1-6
TGCGCCAGCAGCCAAGGCCCCCTAGGGATCCTCCACTTT
CASSQGPLGILHF
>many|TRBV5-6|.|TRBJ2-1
TGTGCCAGCAGCTTGTGGCAGGGTAACAATGAGCAGTTCTTC
CASSLWQGNNEQFF
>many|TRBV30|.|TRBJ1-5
TGTGCCTGGAGTGCGGGTCTTGGTCAGCCCCAGCATTTT
CAWSAGLGQPQHF
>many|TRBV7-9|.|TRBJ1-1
TGTGCCAGCAGCTTAGTTGCTAGGGGCGGGGACACTGAAGCTTTCTTT
CASSLVARGGDTEAFF
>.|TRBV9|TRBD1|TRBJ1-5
TGTGCCAGCAGCGCCCAACCCACAGGGGATCAGCCCCAGCATTTT
CASSAQPTGDQPQHF
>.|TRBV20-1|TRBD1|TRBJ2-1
TGCAGTGCTAGAGGGACAGGGGTACAGGGACGGGAGCAGTTCTTC
CSARGTGVQGREQFF
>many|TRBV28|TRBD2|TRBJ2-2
TGTGCCAGCAGGAGACCGGGACTAGGCGCCGGGGAGCTGTTTTTT
CASRRPGLGAGELFF
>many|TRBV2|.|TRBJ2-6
TGTGCCAGCAGTGAAGCGGTGTGGGGTGGGTACTCTGGGGCCAACGTCCTGACTTTC
CASSEAVWGGYSGANVLTF
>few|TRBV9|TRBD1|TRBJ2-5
TGTGCCAGCAGCGTAGGTCGACAGGGCGGTGCCGGAGAGACCCAGTACTTC
CASSVGRQGGAGETQYF
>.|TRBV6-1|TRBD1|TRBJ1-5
TGTGCCAGCGGGCAATACAGGGGTGATCAGCCCCAGCATTTT
CASGQYRGDQPQHF
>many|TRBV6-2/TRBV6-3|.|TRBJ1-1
TGTGCCACTCAAACAGCGCTTAACACTGAAGCTTTCTTT
CATQTALNTEAFF
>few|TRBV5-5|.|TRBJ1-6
TGTGCCAGCAGCCCCCTAGGTGGGGATAATTCACCCCTCCACTTT
CASSPLGGDNSPLHF
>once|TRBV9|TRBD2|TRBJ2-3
TGTGCCAGCAGCGTAGGCGGGAGTAGCATAGATACGCAGTATTTT
CASSVGGSSIDTQYF
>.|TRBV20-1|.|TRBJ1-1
TGCAGTGCTAGAGATTACCAGGGGAACACTGAAGCTTTCTTT
CSARDYQGNTEAFF
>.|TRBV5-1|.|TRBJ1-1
TGCGCCAGCAGCTTGGTGGTAGGTGGGAACACTGAAGCTTTCTTT
CASSLVVGGNTEAFF
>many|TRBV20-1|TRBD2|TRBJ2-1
TGCAGTGCGGATGGGACTAGCGGGTACAATGAGCAGTTCTTC
CSADGTSGYNEQFF
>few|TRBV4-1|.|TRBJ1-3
TGCGCCAGCAGCCAAACGCAAGTGGGAAACACCATATATTTT
CASSQTQVGNTIYF
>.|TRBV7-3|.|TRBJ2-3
TGTGCCAGCAGCTTAAGGGGTAGAAGCAGCACAGATACGCAGTGTTTT
CASSLRGRSSTDTQCF
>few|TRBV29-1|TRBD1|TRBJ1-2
TGCAGCGTTCAAGCGCTTGACAGGGCCCTCTGTGGCTACACCTTC
CSVQALDRALCGYTF
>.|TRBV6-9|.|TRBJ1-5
TGTGCCAGCAGTTATGGGGGGGCAAGGCCCCAGCATTTT
CASSYGGARPQHF
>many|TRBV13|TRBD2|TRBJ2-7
TGTGCCAGCAGCGGAAGGACTAGCGGGAAATACGAGCAGTACTTC
CASSGRTSGKYEQYF
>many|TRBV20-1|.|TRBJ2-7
TGCAGTGCTAGAGAGGTTGGCGGATCGCGGAACGAGCAGTACTTC
CSAREVGGSRNEQYF
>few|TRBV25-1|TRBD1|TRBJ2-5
TGTGCCAGCAGTAAGGGACAGGGGGGAGAGGGGGAGAATCCCCAGTACTTC
CASSKGQGGEGENPQYF
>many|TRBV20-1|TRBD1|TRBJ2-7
TGCAGTGCTAGAGTTGGGACAGGGTACGGCGAGCAGTACTTC
CSARVGTGYGEQYF
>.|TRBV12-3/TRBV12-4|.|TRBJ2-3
TGTGCCAGCACCTACGGTTTCCCCACAGATACGCAGTATTTT
CASTYGFPTDTQYF
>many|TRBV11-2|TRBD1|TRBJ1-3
TGTGCCAGCAGCTCAGAGACAGGGCCCTCTGGAAACACCATATATTTT
CASSSETGPSGNTIYF
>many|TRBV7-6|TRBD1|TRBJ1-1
TGTGCCAGCAGCTTGCCGACAGGGACGAACACTGAAGCTTTCTTT
CASSLPTGTNTEAFF
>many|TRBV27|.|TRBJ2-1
TGTGCCAGCAGTTTCATACCCCGGATCAACAATGAGCAGTTCTTC
CASSFIPRINNEQFF
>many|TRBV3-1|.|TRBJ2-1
TGTGCCAGCAGCCAAGATAGGGAGAGGAATGAGCAGTTCTTC
CASSQDRERNEQFF
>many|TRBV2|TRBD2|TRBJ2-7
TGTGCCAGCAGTGACCAGACTAGCGGAGACTCCTACGAGCAGTACTTC
CASSDQTSGDSYEQYF
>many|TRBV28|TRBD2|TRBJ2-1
TGTGCCAGCAGTTCAGGGACTAGCGACAATGAGCAGTTCTTC
CASSSGTSDNEQFF
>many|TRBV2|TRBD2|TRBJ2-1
TGTGCCAGCAGGACGGGACTAGCGGGAAGCAATGAGCAGTTCTTC
CASRTGLAGSNEQFF
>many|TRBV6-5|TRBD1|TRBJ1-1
TGTGCCAGCAGTTACGGACAGGGGGCTAGGACTGAAGCTTTCTTT
CASSYGQGARTEAFF
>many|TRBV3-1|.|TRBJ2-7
TGTGCCAGCAGCCAAGCACCACTCGAGGGCTACGAGCAGTACTTC
CASSQAPLEGYEQYF
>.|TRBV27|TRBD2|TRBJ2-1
TGTGCCAGCAGTCTGGGACTAGCGGACTACAATGAGCAGTTCTTC
CASSLGLADYNEQFF
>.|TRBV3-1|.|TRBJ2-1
TGTGCCAGCAGCCAAGGTGCGAGCAAGGGGTACAATGAGCAGTTCTTC
CASSQGASKGYNEQFF
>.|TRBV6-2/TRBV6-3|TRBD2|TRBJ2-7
TGTGCCACAAGAAGCGGGAACTACGAGCAGTACTTC
CATRSGNYEQYF
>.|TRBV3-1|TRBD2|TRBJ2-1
TGTGCCAGCAGCCAAGCTCGACTAGCGGGAGGGCCAAAGGATAGAAATGAGCAGTTCTTC
CASSQARLAGGPKDRNEQFF
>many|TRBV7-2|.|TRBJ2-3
TGTGCCAGCAGCTTTAGCACAGATACGCAGTATTTT
CASSFSTDTQYF